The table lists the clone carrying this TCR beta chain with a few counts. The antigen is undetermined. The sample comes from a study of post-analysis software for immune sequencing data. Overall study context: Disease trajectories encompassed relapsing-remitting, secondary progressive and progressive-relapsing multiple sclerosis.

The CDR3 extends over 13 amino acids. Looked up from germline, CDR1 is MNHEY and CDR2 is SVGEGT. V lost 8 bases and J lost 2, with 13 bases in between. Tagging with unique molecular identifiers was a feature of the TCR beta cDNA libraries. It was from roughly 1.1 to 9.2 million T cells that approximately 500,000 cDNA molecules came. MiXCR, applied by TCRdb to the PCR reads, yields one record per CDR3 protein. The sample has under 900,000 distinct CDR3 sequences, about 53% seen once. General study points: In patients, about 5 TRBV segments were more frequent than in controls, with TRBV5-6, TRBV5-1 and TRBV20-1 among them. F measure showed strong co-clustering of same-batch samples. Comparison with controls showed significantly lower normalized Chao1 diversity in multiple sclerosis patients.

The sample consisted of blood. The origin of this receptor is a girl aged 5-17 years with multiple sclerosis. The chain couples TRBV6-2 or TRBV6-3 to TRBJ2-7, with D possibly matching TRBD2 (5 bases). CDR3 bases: TGTGCCAGCCAACTTGTCGGGGCCTACGAGCAGTACTTC. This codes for CASQLVGAYEQYF.